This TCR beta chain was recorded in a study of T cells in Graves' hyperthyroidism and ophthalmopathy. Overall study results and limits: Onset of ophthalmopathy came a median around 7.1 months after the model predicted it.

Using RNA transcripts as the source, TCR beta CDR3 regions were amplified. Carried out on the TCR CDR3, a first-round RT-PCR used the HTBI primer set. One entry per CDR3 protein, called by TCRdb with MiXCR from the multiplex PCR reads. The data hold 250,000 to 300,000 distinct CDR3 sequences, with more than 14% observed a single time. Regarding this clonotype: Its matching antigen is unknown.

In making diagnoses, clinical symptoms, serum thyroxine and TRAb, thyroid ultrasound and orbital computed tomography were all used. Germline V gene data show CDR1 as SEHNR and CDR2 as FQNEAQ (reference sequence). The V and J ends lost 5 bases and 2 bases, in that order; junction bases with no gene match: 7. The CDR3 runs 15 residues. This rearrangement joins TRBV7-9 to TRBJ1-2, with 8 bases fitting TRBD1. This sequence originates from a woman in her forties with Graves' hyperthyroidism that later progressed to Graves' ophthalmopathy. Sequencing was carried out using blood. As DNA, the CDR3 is TGTGCCAGCAGCCCGCGGACAGGGCTAAACTATGGCTACACCTTC. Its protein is CASSPRTGLNYGYTF.